A single sample gave rise to the 8 T cell receptor beta chains below, sequenced in a study of blood T cell repertoires in COVID-19. This table comes from immunoSEQ multiplex PCR, and its TCRdb copy is limited to in-frame clones, with some not included. The repertoire holds about 180,000 clones, with about 85% as singletons. Sample: PBMCs or T cells enriched from blood (not recorded which). These receptor sequences come from a man aged 40-49 years who had recovered from COVID-19.

The gene calls are TRBV4-1 and TRBJ1-3; D is possibly TRBD1 (5 bases). CDR1 is MGHRA, CDR2 YSYEKL, per germline. Trimming cost V 2 bases and J 2 bases, with 10 bases left between them. CDR3 size: 15 residues. The CDR3 DNA sequence: TGCGCCAGCAGCCAATTGGAGGGGCCTGGAAACACCATATATTTT. This gives the protein CASSQLEGPGNTIYF.

The count of this clone is one. The V call is TRBV12-3 or TRBV12-4, the J call TRBJ1-1; D may be TRBD1 (5 bases). This CDR3 has 13 residues. V was trimmed by 6 bases and J by 8 bases, leaving 16 bases between them. CDR3 loop: CASSLWGGWEAFF. DNA for the CDR3: TGTGCCAGCAGCCTATGGGGGGGGTGGGAAGCTTTCTTT.

The chain joins TRBV3-1 (or the pseudogene TRBV3-2) to TRBJ1-3, with 9 bases fitting TRBD1. The CDR3 spans 18 residues. CDR1 LGHDT and CDR2 YNNKEL come from the germline V gene (reference sequence). The trim removed 4 bases at V and 1 base at J, leaving 11 bases unmatched. The CDR3 loop reads CASSRKRVDRGSGNTIYF. CDR3 nucleotides: TGTGCCAGCAGCCGAAAAAGAGTCGACAGGGGGTCTGGAAACACCATATATTTT.

This clone was seen at least ten times. J is TRBJ1-1 and V is TRBV12-3 or TRBV12-4, with D hard to call. The CDR3 length is 12 residues. Trimming shortened V by 2 bases and J by 7 bases, and 8 bases separated the two germline ends. This CDR3 is CASSLSGVEAFF. CDR3 nucleotides: TGTGCCAGCAGTTTAAGCGGTGTTGAAGCTTTCTTT.

The CDR3 here is CASSAQGRGAFF. CDR3 DNA sequence: TGTGCCAGCAGTGCACAGGGCCGTGGCGCGTTCTTC. The chain joins TRBV12-3 or TRBV12-4 to TRBJ2-1; possible D gene TRBD1, 6 bases. V shed 5 bases and J shed 15 bases, with 17 bases lying between them. The CDR3 has 12 residues.

This clone was seen a handful of times. In the same sample, other DNA sequences code for this CDR3. The genes are TRBV7-8 and TRBJ1-1; 8 bases line up with TRBD1. Germline-derived CDR1 and CDR2 are SGHVS and FQNEAQ. With 2 bases clipped from V and 4 bases from J, the junction kept 0 bases outside the gene matches. There are 13 residues in the CDR3. In DNA, the CDR3 is TGTGCCAGCAGCTTAACAGGGGGCACTGAAGCTTTCTTT. Translation gives CASSLTGGTEAFF.

The genes are TRBV2 and TRBJ1-1, with 9 nucleotides matching TRBD1. CDR1 is SNHLY, CDR2 FYNNEI, per germline. With 8 bases clipped from V and 8 bases from J, the junction kept 9 bases outside the gene matches. CDR3 length: 13 amino acids. The CDR3 loop is CASVRDRDGEAFF. The CDR3 DNA follows: TGTGCCAGCGTCCGGGACAGGGACGGAGAAGCTTTCTTT.

DNA of the CDR3: TGTGCCTGTTCGACCGGGACAGGTAATGAAAAACTGTTTTTT. As protein: CACSTGTGNEKLFF. The chain is built from TRBV30 and TRBJ1-4; 8 bases are a match to TRBD1. Germline V gene lookup returns CDR1 GTSNPN and CDR2 SVGIG (reference sequence). This CDR3 comprises 14 residues. J gave up 4 bases and V 6 bases, and 7 bases lay outside the gene matches.